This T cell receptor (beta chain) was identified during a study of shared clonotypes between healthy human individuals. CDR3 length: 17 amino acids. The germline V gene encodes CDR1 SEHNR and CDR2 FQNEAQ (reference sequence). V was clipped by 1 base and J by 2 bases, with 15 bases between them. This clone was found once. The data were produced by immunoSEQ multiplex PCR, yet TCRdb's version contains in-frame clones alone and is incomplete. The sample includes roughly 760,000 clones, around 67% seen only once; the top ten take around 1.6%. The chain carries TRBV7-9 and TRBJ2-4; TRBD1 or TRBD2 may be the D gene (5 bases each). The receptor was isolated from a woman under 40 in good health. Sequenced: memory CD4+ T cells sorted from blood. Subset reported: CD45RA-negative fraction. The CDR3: CASSLGGSGSTKNIQYF. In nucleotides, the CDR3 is TGTGCCAGCAGCTTAGGGGGGTCAGGGTCGACCAAAAACATTCAGTACTTC. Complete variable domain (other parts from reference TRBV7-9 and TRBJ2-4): DTGVSQNPRHKITKRGQNVTFRCDPISEHNRLYWYRQTLGQGPEFLTYFQNEAQLEKSRLLSDRFSAERPKGSFSTLEIQRTEQGDSAMYLCASSLGGSGSTKNIQYFGAGTRLSVL.